Listed below are T cell receptor beta chains from one sample, sequenced in a study of OX40 agonist ivuxolimab in advanced cancers. Profiled with immunoSEQ multiplex PCR; TCRdb holds only in-frame clones, not every one. The sample shows about 31,000 clones, 88% of them seen only once. Material: CD4+ or CD8+ T cells sorted from blood, obtained in a trial of the OX40 agonist ivuxolimab. These TCRs come from an adult with an advanced solid tumor such as melanoma, head and neck, liver or kidney cancer. Both conserved end residues are part of each CDR3. A D gene is named only where the DNA matches it firmly. Only part of the rows carry a size: once, few, many, or a class if the clone is expanded.

J gene: TRBJ2-2
V gene: TRBV2
clone size: .
D gene: .
CDR3 DNA: TGTGCCAGCCGACCAGGGATCCAGGAGAACACCGGGGAGCTGTTTTTT
CDR3 protein: CASRPGIQENTGELFF

J gene: TRBJ2-3
V gene: TRBV5-5
clone size: .
D gene: .
CDR3 DNA: TGTGCCAGCATCCACACAGATACGCAGTATTTT
CDR3 protein: CASIHTDTQYF

J gene: TRBJ2-1
V gene: TRBV9
clone size: .
D gene: .
CDR3 DNA: TGTGCCAGCAGCGTAGATCAAGGGAGCTCCTACAATGAGCAGTTCTTC
CDR3 protein: CASSVDQGSSYNEQFF

J gene: TRBJ2-5
V gene: TRBV18
clone size: .
D gene: .
CDR3 DNA: TGTGCCAGCTCACAGGGACGCCTCCAAGAGACCCAGTACTTC
CDR3 protein: CASSQGRLQETQYF

J gene: TRBJ2-3
V gene: TRBV19
clone size: .
D gene: .
CDR3 DNA: TGTGCCAGTAGTATGATCGCCTATCCTATCACAGATACGCAGTATTTT
CDR3 protein: CASSMIAYPITDTQYF

J gene: TRBJ2-7
V gene: TRBV15
clone size: .
D gene: TRBD2
CDR3 DNA: TGTGCCACCAGCACAAGGACTAGCGGGAGGCCTTTCTACGAGCAGTACTTC
CDR3 protein: CATSTRTSGRPFYEQYF

J gene: TRBJ1-1
V gene: TRBV5-1
clone size: .
D gene: TRBD1
CDR3 DNA: TGCGCCAGCAGCTTGGGAGGGGACAGACCTAACACTGAAGCTTTCTTT
CDR3 protein: CASSLGGDRPNTEAFF

J gene: TRBJ2-1
V gene: TRBV9
clone size: .
D gene: TRBD2
CDR3 DNA: TGTGCCAGCAGCGGGGGTAGCGGGAGATCAAATGAGCAGTTCTTC
CDR3 protein: CASSGGSGRSNEQFF

J gene: TRBJ1-1
V gene: TRBV7-9
clone size: .
D gene: .
CDR3 DNA: TGTGCCAGCAGCGGCACTAATATCAACACTGAAGCTTTCTTT
CDR3 protein: CASSGTNINTEAFF

J gene: TRBJ2-7
V gene: TRBV6-5
clone size: once
D gene: .
CDR3 DNA: TGTGCCAGCAGTTACGGGGGAGAGTACGAGCAGTACTTC
CDR3 protein: CASSYGGEYEQYF

J gene: TRBJ2-3
V gene: TRBV19
clone size: .
D gene: .
CDR3 DNA: TGTGCCAGTAGTAGGGTGGATACCCGCACAGATACGCAGTATTTT
CDR3 protein: CASSRVDTRTDTQYF

J gene: TRBJ2-7
V gene: TRBV7-8
clone size: .
D gene: .
CDR3 DNA: TGTGCCAGCAGCTTAAGACTCGGCAGCTCCTACGAGCAGTACTTC
CDR3 protein: CASSLRLGSSYEQYF

J gene: TRBJ2-7
V gene: TRBV6-6
clone size: once
D gene: .
CDR3 DNA: TGTGCCAGCAGAGCGGATTCCTACGAGCAGTACTTC
CDR3 protein: CASRADSYEQYF

J gene: TRBJ2-3
V gene: TRBV9
clone size: .
D gene: .
CDR3 DNA: TGTGCCAGCAGCGCCGGAAACCCTAGCACAGATACGCAGTATTTT
CDR3 protein: CASSAGNPSTDTQYF

J gene: TRBJ2-7
V gene: TRBV5-8
clone size: .
D gene: .
CDR3 DNA: TGTGCCAGCAGCCACCGGACGGGGTCGTGGGACGAGCAGTACTTC
CDR3 protein: CASSHRTGSWDEQYF

J gene: TRBJ1-1
V gene: TRBV4-1
clone size: .
D gene: .
CDR3 DNA: TGCGCCAGCAGCCAAGGGGCTCTCACTGAAGCTTTCTTT
CDR3 protein: CASSQGALTEAFF

J gene: TRBJ2-7
V gene: TRBV11-2
clone size: .
D gene: TRBD1
CDR3 DNA: TGTGCCAGCAGCTTGGGGACAGGGCTGTCCGAGCAGTACTTC
CDR3 protein: CASSLGTGLSEQYF

J gene: TRBJ1-5
V gene: TRBV7-8
clone size: .
D gene: .
CDR3 DNA: TGTGCCAGCAGCTTCGGCGGGGAGCCCCAGCATTTT
CDR3 protein: CASSFGGEPQHF

J gene: TRBJ1-4
V gene: TRBV28
clone size: .
D gene: .
CDR3 DNA: TGTGCCAGCAGTTTAATCTCACGAAAATTGGAAAAACTGTTTTTT
CDR3 protein: CASSLISRKLEKLFF

J gene: TRBJ2-2
V gene: TRBV28
clone size: .
D gene: TRBD1
CDR3 DNA: TGTGCCAGCGTGAACCTCCAGGGGGCAGCCGGGGAGCTGTTTTTT
CDR3 protein: CASVNLQGAAGELFF

J gene: TRBJ2-3
V gene: TRBV29-1
clone size: .
D gene: TRBD1
CDR3 DNA: TGCAGCGTTGAAAAGGGACAGGGGACAGATACGCAGTATTTT
CDR3 protein: CSVEKGQGTDTQYF

J gene: TRBJ1-1
V gene: TRBV5-1
clone size: .
D gene: .
CDR3 DNA: TGCGCCAGCAGTACTTCATTGGGGAACACTGAAGCTTTCTTT
CDR3 protein: CASSTSLGNTEAFF

J gene: TRBJ2-7
V gene: TRBV5-1
clone size: .
D gene: TRBD1
CDR3 DNA: TGCGCCAGCAGCTTGGAGGGGACAGTTCTGGACTACGAGCAGTACTTC
CDR3 protein: CASSLEGTVLDYEQYF

J gene: TRBJ2-1
V gene: TRBV7-6
clone size: .
D gene: TRBD2
CDR3 DNA: TGTGCCAGCAGCCTAGGAGCGGGAGGGATTAATGAGCAGTTCTTC
CDR3 protein: CASSLGAGGINEQFF

J gene: TRBJ2-4
V gene: TRBV13
clone size: .
D gene: .
CDR3 DNA: TGTGCCAGCAGCTTGGGGAGGACGGGAGAGAAAGCCAAAAACATTCAGTACTTC
CDR3 protein: CASSLGRTGEKAKNIQYF

J gene: TRBJ1-5
V gene: TRBV28
clone size: .
D gene: TRBD1
CDR3 DNA: TGTGCCAGCAGTTTATGGGCCAGGGGGAGCAGACAGCCCCAGCATTTT
CDR3 protein: CASSLWARGSRQPQHF

J gene: TRBJ2-7
V gene: TRBV6-5
clone size: .
D gene: .
CDR3 DNA: TGTGCCAGCAGTTTATCGGGCAGGAACTACGAGCAGTACTTC
CDR3 protein: CASSLSGRNYEQYF

J gene: TRBJ2-7
V gene: TRBV9
clone size: .
D gene: TRBD1
CDR3 DNA: TGTGCCAGCAGCGCGACAGGGGGGCACAACTACTACGAGCAGTACTTC
CDR3 protein: CASSATGGHNYYEQYF

J gene: TRBJ2-7
V gene: TRBV4-2
clone size: once
D gene: .
CDR3 DNA: TGTGCCAGCAGCCAAGGTATACAGGCCTCCTACGAGCAGTACTTC
CDR3 protein: CASSQGIQASYEQYF

J gene: TRBJ1-2
V gene: TRBV4-3
clone size: once
D gene: .
CDR3 DNA: TGCGCCAGCAGCCAAGCATTGGTAGGGGCCCGCGGCTACACCTTC
CDR3 protein: CASSQALVGARGYTF

J gene: TRBJ2-1
V gene: TRBV28
clone size: .
D gene: TRBD2
CDR3 DNA: TGTGCCAGCAGTACCCCCGGCAGGGCACTAGCGCGCTACAATGAGCAGTTCTTC
CDR3 protein: CASSTPGRALARYNEQFF

J gene: TRBJ2-5
V gene: TRBV11-2
clone size: .
D gene: .
CDR3 DNA: TGTGCCAGCAGCTTAGAGACACTAGAGACCCAGTACTTC
CDR3 protein: CASSLETLETQYF

J gene: TRBJ2-7
V gene: TRBV6-5
clone size: once
D gene: .
CDR3 DNA: TGTGCCAGCACGCCTACTCAACGGAAGCACTACGAGCAGTACTTC
CDR3 protein: CASTPTQRKHYEQYF

J gene: TRBJ2-7
V gene: TRBV9
clone size: .
D gene: .
CDR3 DNA: TGTGCCAGCAGCCCCGTGGGGCGGTCCTACGAGCAGTACTTC
CDR3 protein: CASSPVGRSYEQYF

J gene: TRBJ1-1
V gene: TRBV28
clone size: .
D gene: TRBD1
CDR3 DNA: TGTGCCAGCAGTTGGACAGGGGGCTACCTTCGGGACACTGAAGCTTTCTTT
CDR3 protein: CASSWTGGYLRDTEAFF

J gene: TRBJ2-1
V gene: TRBV28
clone size: .
D gene: .
CDR3 DNA: TGTGCCAGCAGTCCCCTGACGGGGGCCAATGAGCAGTTCTTC
CDR3 protein: CASSPLTGANEQFF

J gene: TRBJ1-2
V gene: TRBV11-2
clone size: .
D gene: .
CDR3 DNA: TGTGCCAGCAGCGCTTCAGACTATGGCTACACCTTC
CDR3 protein: CASSASDYGYTF

J gene: TRBJ1-5
V gene: TRBV6-5
clone size: .
D gene: .
CDR3 DNA: TGTGCCAGCAGTCGACAGAGCAATCAGCCCCAGCATTTT
CDR3 protein: CASSRQSNQPQHF

J gene: TRBJ2-1
V gene: TRBV7-3
clone size: .
D gene: TRBD2
CDR3 DNA: TGTGCCAGCAGCTTACCTAGCGGGACCGAGAGCTCCTACAATGAGCAGTTCTTC
CDR3 protein: CASSLPSGTESSYNEQFF